This T cell receptor (beta chain) was recovered during a study of cytomegalovirus exposure and HLA in healthy donors. The CDR3 sequence is 15 residues long. The germline V gene has CDR1 SGHRS and CDR2 YFSETQ. V was shortened by 0 bases and J by 0 bases, with 9 bases between the two germline ends. PCR primers comprised 60 Vbeta and 13 Jbeta primers. Profiling relied on immunoSEQ multiplex PCR, and the TCRdb table lists in-frame clones only, not all of them. The table lists roughly 100,000 clones, around 75% of them singletons. The chain has TRBV5-1 and TRBJ1-1, with D tentatively TRBD1 (6 bases). The specimen was PBMCs. This TCR came from a man in his fifties in good health and CMV-seronegative. The DNA for the CDR3 is TGCGCCAGCAGCTTGGGGGGGCGGGTGAACACTGAAGCTTTCTTT. Amino acid sequence: CASSLGGRVNTEAFF.